This passage covers 10 T cell receptor beta chains from one sample sequenced in a study of blood T cells in healthy people across ages. Alongside a J-beta primer mix, a sample-barcoded 5' primer served in a second PCR lasting about 7 to 12 cycles. TCRdb reanalysed the 5' RACE reads using MiXCR and keeps one entry per CDR3 protein. The top ten clones hold around a fifth of a sample with under 950,000 distinct CDR3 sequences, about 20% of them seen once. Sequencing was performed on blood. These receptors all stem from a man aged 70 or older in good health.

The rearrangement links TRBV12-3 or TRBV12-4 to TRBJ1-1, with 8 bases aligning to TRBD1. Germline trimming cut 2 bases from V and 6 bases from J; bases unmatched to any gene: 11. The CDR3 has 16 amino acids. CDR3 in DNA: TGTGCCAGCAGTTTAAGGCAGGGGGCCGTAAGGTCTGAAGCTTTCTTT. It codes for CASSLRQGAVRSEAFF.

This clonotype was found a few times. CDR3 sequence (DNA): TGTGCCAGCAGCTTGGGACAGGTCTCGTCACCCCTCCACTTT. Translating gives CASSLGQVSSPLHF. The chain employs TRBV7-6 and TRBJ1-6, with 8 bases lining up with TRBD1. Germline lookup yields CDR1 SGHVS and CDR2 FNYEAQ. The CDR3 loop spans 14 amino acids. The junction had 5 bases not matched to a gene; V was cut back by 3 bases and J by 10 bases. The variable domain in full, completed from reference TRBV7-6 and TRBJ1-6, reads GAGVSQSPRYKVTKRGQDVALRCDPISGHVSLYWYRQALGQGPEFLTYFNYEAQQDKSGLPNDRFSAERPEGSISTLTIQRTEQRDSAMYRCASSLGQVSSPLHFGNGTRLTVT.

The chain uses TRBV27 and TRBJ1-2; 7 bases line up with TRBD1. The CDR3 spans 15 residues. Losses at the gene ends were 6 bases for V and 4 bases for J; bases not matched to a gene: 11. Germline assignment: CDR1 MNHEY and CDR2 SMNVEV (reference sequence). CDR3 amino acids: CASRPTGARSYGYTF. CDR3 bases: TGTGCCAGCAGGCCTACAGGGGCTCGGAGCTATGGCTACACCTTC.

Worth noting for this clonotype: An end of the junction differs from the germline gene, which may be a read error. The chain joins TRBV12-3 or TRBV12-4 to TRBJ2-2; D may be TRBD1 or TRBD2 (5 bases each). The CDR3 is 12 residues long. The CDR3 nucleotides read TGTGCCAGCAGTTTCGAGGTTGGGGGGCTGTTTTTT. It specifies CASSFEVGGLFF.

The chain joins TRBV12-3 or TRBV12-4 to TRBJ2-1; 7 nucleotides line up with TRBD1. V lost 5 bases and J lost 3; bases outside the gene matches: 7. The CDR3 contains 15 residues. The DNA of the CDR3 is TGTGCCAGCAGTCTGATGACAGGGTTCTACAATGAGCAGTTCTTC. Translation: CASSLMTGFYNEQFF.

This clonotype was detected a few times. V and J are TRBV6-5 and TRBJ1-2; 7 bases are a match to TRBD1. Trimming cost V 5 bases and J 7 bases; bases outside gene matches: 7. This CDR3 is 13 amino acids long. Germline CDR1 is MNHEY and CDR2 is SVGAGI. CDR3 region: CASSRDSLCGYTF. The CDR3 coding sequence is TGTGCCAGCAGTCGGGACAGCCTCTGTGGCTACACCTTC.

The J gene is TRBJ2-5, the V gene TRBV20-1; tentatively, D is TRBD1 (6 bases). The ends were cut back, 0 bases at V and 3 bases at J, with 14 bases in the middle. This CDR3 contains 15 residues. The germline gives CDR1 DFQATT, CDR2 SNEGSKA (reference sequence). The CDR3 is CSARDYRERKETQYF. The CDR3 bases are TGCAGTGCTAGAGATTACAGGGAGCGCAAAGAGACCCAGTACTTC.

The DNA of the CDR3 is TGTGCCAGCAGTCGAGCAGGTGCTAGCTCTGGGGCCAACGTCCTGACTTTC. Amino acids: CASSRAGASSGANVLTF. V is TRBV2 and J is TRBJ2-6; D uncertain. CDR3 length equals 17 residues. Germline values: CDR1 SNHLY, CDR2 FYNNEI. Trimming cost V 5 bases and J 0 bases, with 14 bases left between them. Complete variable domain (other parts from reference TRBV2 and TRBJ2-6): EPEVTQTPSHQVTQMGQEVILRCVPISNHLYFYWYRQILGQKVEFLVSFYNNEISEKSEIFDDQFSVERPDGSNFTLKIRSTKLEDSAMYFCASSRAGASSGANVLTFGAGSRLTVL.

The CDR3 nucleotides are TGCAGTGCCCGTCTGACTGCAGATACGCAGTATTTT. Amino acids: CSARLTADTQYF. The genes are TRBV20-1 and TRBJ2-3; D uncertain. Trimming left V 6 bases short and J 4 bases short, with 11 bases between. The CDR3 sequence is 12 residues long. The germline CDR1 and CDR2 sequences are DFQATT and SNEGSKA (reference sequence).

This clonotype has more than one count but fewer than ten. Germline and junction disagree at one end, which may indicate a read error. The CDR3 loop is CASSEFDLAVGGYTF. The CDR3 DNA reads TGTGCCAGTAGTGAATTTGACTTGGCAGTTGGCGGCTACACCTTC. J is TRBJ1-2 and V is TRBV6-4; D remains ambiguous. Germline V gene data show CDR1 as MRHNA and CDR2 as SNTAGT. This CDR3 has 15 residues.